This T cell receptor (beta chain) stems from a study of shared clonotypes between healthy human individuals. Study-wide results and limits: The four-donor shared clonotypes exceeded non-shared clonotypes in generation probability, with non-shared ones scoring lower.

Libraries were prepared by immunoSEQ multiplex PCR; TCRdb keeps only in-frame clonotypes and omits some of them. The table shows some 1.5 million clones, with 98% occurring only once. With respect to this clone: The antigen is not known.

Trimming pared 2 bases from V and 12 bases from J, leaving 22 bases between. The germline CDR1 and CDR2 sequences are MGHDK and SYGVNS. The CDR3 is made up of 15 amino acids. The sequenced sample was naive CD4+ T cells sorted from blood. Specified subset: CD45RA+ positively selected. The rearrangement uses TRBV25-1 and TRBJ1-1; D gene ambiguous. The receptor was derived from a man aged 25 to 40 in good health. For the CDR3, the DNA is TGTGCCAGCAGTGAAATATGGGGAACAGAGACTGGACCTTTCTTT. Encoded protein: CASSEIWGTETGPFF. Complete variable domain (other parts from reference TRBV25-1 and TRBJ1-1): EADIYQTPRYLVIGTGKKITLECSQTMGHDKMYWYQQDPGMELHLIHYSYGVNSTEKGDLSSESTVSRIRTEHFPLTLESARPSHTSQYLCASSEIWGTETGPFFGQGTRLTVV.